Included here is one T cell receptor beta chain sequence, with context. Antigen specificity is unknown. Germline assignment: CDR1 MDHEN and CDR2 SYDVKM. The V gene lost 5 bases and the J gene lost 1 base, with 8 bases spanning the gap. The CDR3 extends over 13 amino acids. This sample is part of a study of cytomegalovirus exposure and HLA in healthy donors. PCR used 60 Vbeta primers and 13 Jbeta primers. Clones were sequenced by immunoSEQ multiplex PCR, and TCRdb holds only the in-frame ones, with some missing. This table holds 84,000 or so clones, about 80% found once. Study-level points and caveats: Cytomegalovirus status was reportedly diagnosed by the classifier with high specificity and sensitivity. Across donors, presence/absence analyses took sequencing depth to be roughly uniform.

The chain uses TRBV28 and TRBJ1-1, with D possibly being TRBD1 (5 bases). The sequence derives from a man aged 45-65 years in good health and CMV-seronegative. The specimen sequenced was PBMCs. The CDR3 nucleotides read TGTGCCAGCAGTCGACAGAGGAACACTGAAGCTTTCTTT. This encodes CASSRQRNTEAFF.